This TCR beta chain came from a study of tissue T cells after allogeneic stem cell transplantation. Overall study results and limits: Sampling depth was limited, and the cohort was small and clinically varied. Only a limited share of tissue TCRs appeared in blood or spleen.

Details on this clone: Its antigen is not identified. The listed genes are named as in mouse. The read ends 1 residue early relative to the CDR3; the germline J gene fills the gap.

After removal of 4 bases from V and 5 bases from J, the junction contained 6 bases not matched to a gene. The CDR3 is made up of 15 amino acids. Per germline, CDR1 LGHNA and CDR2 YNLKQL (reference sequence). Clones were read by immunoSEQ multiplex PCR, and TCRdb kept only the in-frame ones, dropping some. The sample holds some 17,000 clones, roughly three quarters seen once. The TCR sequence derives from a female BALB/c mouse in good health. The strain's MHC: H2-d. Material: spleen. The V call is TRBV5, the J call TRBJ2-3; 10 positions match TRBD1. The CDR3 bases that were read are TGTGCCAGCAGCCCAAGGGGACAGGGGTTAGAAACGCTGTAT. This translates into CASSPRGQGLETLY. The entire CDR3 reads CASSPRGQGLETLYF.